What follows describes a single TCR beta chain. The antigen remains undetermined. The CDR3 spans 14 residues. With V trimmed by 3 bases and J by 3 bases, 6 bases remained unmatched. Germline assignment: CDR1 SGHNT and CDR2 YYREEE (reference sequence). Deep sequencing aimed at 1 in 200,000 to 1 in 1 million T cells' resolution. Assay: immunoSEQ multiplex PCR; the TCRdb copy retains only in-frame clones and omits some. This table has about 70,000 clones, about nine tenths appearing once. The sample originates from a study of cytotoxic CD8 clonotypes in ibrutinib-treated CLL. Study outcomes and limitations: Timing of sampling differed between sustained-remission and progressing patients. With treatment, public clonotypes, which were uncommon, either contracted or remained stable. Patients showed higher baseline clonality than age-matched healthy donors, and it tracked circulating CD8+ T-cell counts.

Material: PBMCs, obtained after 12 months of ibrutinib treatment. The rearrangement links TRBV5-4 to TRBJ2-7; 7 bases map to TRBD1. This TCR derives from a human donor with chronic lymphocytic leukemia. The CDR3 nucleotides are TGTGCCAGCAGCTCCCCCGACAGGGTCTACGAGCAGTACTTC. Protein product: CASSSPDRVYEQYF.